The entry below describes one T cell receptor beta chain. This entry belongs to a study of technical replicates of blood from a few donors. Germline trimming cut 5 bases from V and 1 base from J; bases unmatched to any gene: 5. The CDR3 runs to 14 residues. The V gene's germline CDR1 is SGHTA and CDR2 FQGNSA. TCRdb keeps only in-frame clones here, not all; method: immunoSEQ multiplex PCR. The data show around 69,000 clones, with 95% to 97% seen just once and approximately 0.21% held by the top ten. The source of this sequence is a human donor in good health. The J gene is TRBJ2-7, the V gene TRBV7-2, with TRBD1 identical over 7 bases. The sample consisted of T cells isolated from PBMCs. The DNA for the CDR3 is TGTGCCAGCAGCCGACTGGGACAGTCCTACGAGCAGTACTTC. Translating it yields CASSRLGQSYEQYF.